This is a list of T cell receptor beta chains from one sample in a study of cytomegalovirus exposure and HLA in healthy donors. Libraries were prepared by immunoSEQ multiplex PCR; TCRdb keeps only in-frame clonotypes and omits some of them. This listing includes some 130,000 clones. The sample was PBMCs. The receptors shown here come from a woman aged 35 to 49 in good health and CMV-seropositive. Each CDR3 is given with its conserved first and last residue. Each record gives: J gene, V gene, D gene, CDR3 protein, CDR3 DNA. A D gene is named only where the DNA matches it firmly.

TRBJ2-1 TRBV5-4 TRBD2 CASSSLAGLNNEQFF TGTGCCAGCAGCTCACTAGCGGGACTCAACAATGAGCAGTTCTTC
TRBJ2-1 TRBV7-3 TRBD2 CASSLSGRLGDEQFF TGTGCCAGCAGCTTAAGCGGGAGGCTTGGGGATGAGCAGTTCTTC
TRBJ2-7 TRBV6-6 TRBD1 CASSRPDRVQNEQYF TGTGCCAGCAGTCGCCCCGACAGGGTTCAGAACGAGCAGTACTTC
TRBJ2-3 TRBV6-1 TRBD1 CASSLDRGSTDTQYF TGTGCCAGCAGTCTTGACAGGGGTAGCACAGATACGCAGTATTTT
TRBJ2-2 TRBV5-1 TRBD1 CASSTGQGPFGELFF TGCGCCAGCAGCACCGGACAGGGACCCTTCGGGGAGCTGTTTTTT
TRBJ2-3 TRBV5-1 TRBD2 CASSPEGLAVSTDTQYF TGCGCCAGCAGCCCCGAGGGACTAGCGGTCAGCACAGATACGCAGTATTTT
TRBJ2-1 TRBV7-2 - CASRLVGYNEQFF TGTGCCAGCCGACTAGTAGGGTACAATGAGCAGTTCTTC
TRBJ2-1 TRBV6-5 TRBD2 CASSYGLADNEQFF TGTGCCAGCAGTTATGGACTAGCGGACAATGAGCAGTTCTTC
TRBJ1-1 TRBV7-9 - CASSLGYDRTEAFF TGTGCCAGCAGCTTAGGGTATGACAGGACTGAAGCTTTCTTT
TRBJ2-2 TRBV4-1 TRBD2 CASSHGTRTTGELFF TGCGCCAGCAGCCATGGGACTAGAACCACCGGGGAGCTGTTTTTT
TRBJ2-5 TRBV9 TRBD1 CASSDPGTGGYETQYF TGTGCCAGCAGCGACCCCGGGACAGGGGGCTATGAGACCCAGTACTTC
TRBJ1-1 TRBV11-2 - CASSPPGLGRINTEAFF TGTGCCAGCAGCCCCCCGGGGTTGGGGAGAATTAACACTGAAGCTTTCTTT
TRBJ2-1 TRBV21-1 - CASSKVPGQDIDEQFF TGTGCCAGCAGCAAAGTACCGGGACAGGATATCGATGAGCAGTTCTTC
TRBJ1-5 TRBV27 TRBD1 CASSAATGGNQPQHF TGTGCCAGCAGTGCAGCAACAGGGGGCAATCAGCCCCAGCATTTT
TRBJ1-3 TRBV6-5 - CATGTTGNTIYF TGTGCCACCGGGACAACCGGAAACACCATATATTTT
TRBJ1-2 TRBV5-6 - CASRKPGTLPVYGYTF TGTGCCAGCAGAAAACCCGGGACACTACCCGTCTATGGCTACACCTTC
TRBJ2-3 TRBV5-1 TRBD1 CASSVTGGFPDTQYF TGCGCCAGCAGCGTGACAGGGGGTTTCCCAGATACGCAGTATTTT
TRBJ1-2 TRBV6-5 TRBD1 CASSSRTGRENGYTF TGTGCCAGCAGCTCCCGGACAGGAAGGGAGAATGGCTACACCTTC
TRBJ2-7 TRBV27 TRBD1 CASSLSTGGGEQYF TGTGCCAGCAGTTTATCGACAGGGGGCGGCGAGCAGTACTTC
TRBJ1-1 TRBV5-1 - CASSLVRENTEAFF TGCGCCAGCAGTTTGGTCCGGGAAAACACTGAAGCTTTCTTT
TRBJ2-7 TRBV6-5 TRBD1 CATRTGSEYEQYF TGTGCCACCCGGACAGGGTCGGAGTACGAGCAGTACTTC
TRBJ2-4 TRBV7-9 TRBD1 CASTDRDLPKNIQYF TGTGCCAGCACTGACAGGGATCTTCCCAAAAACATTCAGTACTTC
TRBJ2-1 TRBV7-2 - CASSLGLPHPFF TGTGCCAGCAGCCTGGGACTCCCTCATCCGTTCTTC
TRBJ1-6 TRBV13 TRBD1 CASSPRQGEISPLHF TGTGCCAGCAGCCCCCGACAGGGGGAAATTTCACCCCTCCACTTT
TRBJ1-1 TRBV7-9 - CASSLGGRNTEAFF TGTGCCAGCAGCTTAGGGGGCAGGAACACTGAAGCTTTCTTT
TRBJ1-1 TRBV18 - CASSPGVNTEAFF TGTGCCAGCTCACCCGGGGTGAACACTGAAGCTTTCTTT
TRBJ2-3 TRBV7-2 TRBD2 CASRRGSGSTQYF TGTGCCAGCAGGAGGGGTAGCGGGAGTACGCAGTATTTT
TRBJ2-5 TRBV12-5 - CASGLITGRGQETQYF TGTGCTAGTGGTTTGATCACCGGCCGGGGGCAAGAGACCCAGTACTTC
TRBJ2-1 TRBV5-1 - CASSLGAYNEQFF TGCGCCAGCAGCTTGGGGGCTTACAATGAGCAGTTCTTC
TRBJ2-5 TRBV7-7 TRBD1 CASSTRTGGETQYF TGTGCTAGCAGCACAAGGACAGGGGGGGAGACCCAGTACTTC
TRBJ2-3 TRBV6-1 - CASSPTASTDTQYF TGTGCCAGCAGTCCCACAGCTAGCACAGATACGCAGTATTTT
TRBJ1-1 TRBV19 TRBD1 CASYPGTGKNTEAFF TGTGCCAGCTATCCCGGGACAGGGAAGAACACTGAAGCTTTCTTT
TRBJ1-4 TRBV4-1 TRBD1 CASSPGQGRGLFF TGCGCCAGCAGCCCCGGACAGGGACGGGGACTGTTTTTT
TRBJ2-7 TRBV6-6 TRBD1 CASRTRQGPIYEQYF TGTGCCAGCAGGACCCGACAGGGCCCTATCTACGAGCAGTACTTC